Each of the 18 T cell receptor beta chains below was sequenced from the same sample in a study of CD8 T cells in Susac syndrome. Random hexamers primed reverse transcription of about 0.45 to 1 ug RNA. One entry per CDR3 protein, called by TCRdb with MiXCR from the immunoSEQ multiplex PCR reads. The repertoire includes fewer than 150,000 distinct CDR3 sequences, around 91% of them detected once, and about 0.25% sits in the top ten. Sequenced material: CD8+ T cells from PBMCs. The receptor set was obtained from a human donor with multiple sclerosis.

In this sample, this clonotype turned up a few times. The rearrangement links TRBV7-2 to TRBJ1-6; D remains ambiguous. CDR1 is SGHTA, CDR2 FQGNSA, per germline. V was trimmed by 4 bases and J by 9 bases, leaving 13 bases between them. The CDR3 consists of 14 residues. CDR3 in amino acids: CASSSSGMPSPLHF. In DNA, the CDR3 is TGTGCCAGCAGCTCCTCCGGGATGCCTTCACCCCTCCACTTT.

This clonotype was counted once. The V gene is TRBV30, the J gene TRBJ1-1, with a tentative D call TRBD1 (5 bases). Germline V lookup: CDR1 GTSNPN, CDR2 SVGIG (reference sequence). The V end was cut by 3 bases, the J end by 4 bases, with 15 bases between. The CDR3 sequence is 14 residues long. The CDR3 protein is CAWSDWGLGTEAFF. The CDR3 DNA reads TGTGCCTGGAGCGACTGGGGCCTGGGCACTGAAGCTTTCTTT.

This sequence joins TRBV28 and TRBJ1-2; 7 bases are a match to TRBD1. The germline gives CDR1 MDHEN, CDR2 SYDVKM. The CDR3 runs to 14 residues. Trimming took 3 bases from V and 0 from J; bases not matched to a gene: 1. CDR3 bases: TGTGCCAGCAGTTTGCAGGGGGCTAACTATGGCTACACCTTC. Translated, it gives CASSLQGANYGYTF.

The chain joins TRBV12-3 or TRBV12-4 to TRBJ2-1; D is ambiguous. V was clipped by 6 bases and J by 4 bases, with 13 bases between them. The CDR3 loop spans 14 amino acids. CDR3 DNA: TGTGCCAGCAGGCTAGGTACTATTTACAATGAGCAGTTCTTC. The encoded protein is CASRLGTIYNEQFF.

V usage is TRBV15 and J usage is TRBJ2-3; D is possibly TRBD2 (5 bases). V was clipped by 5 bases and J by 4 bases, with 13 bases between them. This CDR3 contains 14 residues. Per germline, CDR1 LNHNV and CDR2 YYDKDF (reference sequence). The CDR3 bases are TGTGCCACCAGCGGACGGACTTGGCCAGATACGCAGTATTTT. This translates into CATSGRTWPDTQYF.

The chain is built from TRBV29-1 and TRBJ2-7, with D perhaps given as TRBD1 or TRBD2 (5 bases each). Deletions cut 4 bases from V and 3 bases from J, with 10 bases between. This CDR3 has 12 residues. CDR1 is SQVTM, CDR2 ANQGSEA, per germline. CDR3 sequence reads: CSVGGDRYEQYF. DNA of the CDR3: TGCAGCGTTGGAGGGGACCGCTACGAGCAGTACTTC.

This chain uses TRBV3-1 with TRBJ1-1, with D perhaps matching TRBD1 (5 bases). The germline gives CDR1 LGHDT, CDR2 YNNKEL (reference sequence). The CDR3 has 14 amino acids. V lost 2 bases to trimming and J lost 7 bases, with 14 bases between them. The CDR3 is CASSQTGGLFEAFF. DNA for the CDR3: TGTGCCAGCAGCCAAACAGGAGGCCTGTTTGAAGCTTTCTTT. The variable domain in full, completed from reference TRBV3-1 and TRBJ1-1, reads DTAVSQTPKYLVTQMGNDKSIKCEQNLGHDTMYWYKQDSKKFLKIMFSYNNKELIINETVPNRFSPKSPDKAHLNLHINSLELGDSAVYFCASSQTGGLFEAFFGQGTRLTVV.

This clonotype has more than one count but fewer than ten. J is TRBJ2-2 and V is TRBV29-1; D remains unclear. CDR1 and CDR2 from the germline V gene are SQVTM and ANQGSEA. Trimming shortened V by 3 bases and J by 3 bases, and 8 bases separated the two germline ends. This CDR3 comprises 13 residues. The CDR3 nucleotides are TGCAGCGTTGACAGTTTAGACACCGGGGAGCTGTTTTTT. Amino acids: CSVDSLDTGELFF.

The chain uses TRBV7-9 and TRBJ2-7; D is possibly TRBD1 (6 bases). CDR1 and CDR2 from the germline V gene are SEHNR and FQNEAQ (reference sequence). CDR3 size: 13 residues. Trimming left V 7 bases short and J 1 base short, with 11 bases between. The DNA of the CDR3 is TGTGCCAGCACCCTGGACAGTTCCTACGAGCAGTACTTC. Translated, it gives CASTLDSSYEQYF.

The chain couples TRBV9 to TRBJ1-2; 7 bases fit TRBD1. Germline trimming cut 0 bases from V and 3 bases from J; bases unmatched to any gene: 8. The CDR3 runs 16 residues. The germline CDR1 and CDR2 sequences are SGDLS and YYNGEE. This CDR3 reads CASSVGPPDRDYGYTF. CDR3 bases: TGTGCCAGCAGCGTAGGCCCCCCCGACAGGGACTATGGCTACACCTTC. Using reference TRBV9 and TRBJ1-2 for the parts outside the CDR3, the full variable domain is DSGVTQTPKHLITATGQRVTLRCSPRSGDLSVYWYQQSLDQGLQFLIQYYNGEERAKGNILERFSAQQFPDLHSELNLSSLELGDSALYFCASSVGPPDRDYGYTFGSGTRLTVV.

This clonotype was seen a handful of times. The gene calls are TRBV30 and TRBJ2-7, with TRBD2 matching 7 bases. Germline CDR1 GTSNPN, CDR2 SVGIG (reference sequence). This CDR3 has 13 amino acids. The V and J ends lost 0 bases and 2 bases, in that order; junction bases with no gene match: 1. In nucleotides, the CDR3 is TGTGCCTGGAGTGTGGGGGGGACCTACGAGCAGTACTTC. Encoded protein: CAWSVGGTYEQYF.

This clonotype was recorded only once. CDR3 in amino acids: CASSLVRRGRQSGGYTF. The CDR3, as DNA: TGTGCCAGCAGCTTAGTCCGTAGGGGCCGTCAGTCCGGTGGCTACACCTTC. The V and J genes are TRBV7-9 and TRBJ1-2, with D possibly matching TRBD1 (5 bases). This CDR3 has 17 amino acids. Germline loops: CDR1 SEHNR, CDR2 FQNEAQ (reference sequence). With 1 base removed from V and 7 bases from J, the gap between germline ends came to 22 bases.

This clonotype was picked up one time. The chain recombines TRBV30 with TRBJ1-1, with a tentative D call TRBD1 (5 bases). Germline V gene data show CDR1 as GTSNPN and CDR2 as SVGIG (reference sequence). V lost 1 base and J 1 base, leaving 7 bases between the germline ends. The CDR3 consists of 13 residues. As DNA, the CDR3 is TGTGCCTGGAGTGAAGGACAGAACACTGAAGCTTTCTTT. Translation: CAWSEGQNTEAFF.

The genes are TRBV12-3 or TRBV12-4 and TRBJ2-3; D gene uncertain. The V and J ends lost 7 bases and 4 bases respectively, with 15 bases between them. This CDR3 is built from 14 residues. Here the CDR3 reads CASMPVGAPDTQYF. The CDR3 bases are TGTGCCAGCATGCCAGTGGGCGCCCCAGATACGCAGTATTTT.

V is TRBV11-2 and J is TRBJ1-4, with TRBD1 matching over 7 bases. Germline CDR1 and CDR2: SGHAT and FQNNGV. Trimming cost V 6 bases and J 8 bases; bases outside gene matches: 3. This CDR3 has 12 amino acids. The CDR3 nucleotides read TGTGCCAGCAGGACAGGGTTCGAAAAACTGTTTTTT. Residues: CASRTGFEKLFF.

J is TRBJ2-2 and V is TRBV30; 8 bases are shared with TRBD2. CDR3 length equals 19 residues. The junction had 14 bases not matched to a gene; V was cut back by 1 base and J by 1 base. The germline CDR1 and CDR2 sequences are GTSNPN and SVGIG (reference sequence). The CDR3 DNA is TGTGCCTGGAGTGGGGAAGAGCTTTCTAGCGGGCAGAACACCGGGGAGCTGTTTTTT. It encodes CAWSGEELSSGQNTGELFF.

The rearrangement uses TRBV29-1 and TRBJ2-1; 11 bases fit TRBD2. J lost 6 bases, V lost 3 bases, and 4 bases had no gene match. The germline V gene has CDR1 SQVTM and CDR2 ANQGSEA. The CDR3 runs 14 residues. The CDR3 sequence: CSVEIAGGFNEQFF. Here the CDR3 DNA reads TGCAGCGTTGAGATAGCGGGAGGGTTCAATGAGCAGTTCTTC.

The chain employs TRBV13 and TRBJ2-1; 10 positions match TRBD1. Trimming removed 5 bases from V and 9 bases from J; junction bases left unmatched: 10. CDR3 length: 15 residues. Germline CDR1 and CDR2: PRHDT and FYEKMQ (reference sequence). CDR3 region: CASSHGQGGTVEQFF. CDR3 sequence (DNA): TGTGCCAGCAGCCACGGACAGGGGGGGACAGTTGAGCAGTTCTTC. The complete variable domain, with remaining parts taken from reference TRBV13 and TRBJ2-1, reads AAGVIQSPRHLIKEKRETATLKCYPIPRHDTVYWYQQGPGQDPQFLISFYEKMQSDKGSIPDRFSAQQFSDYHSELNMSSLELGDSALYFCASSHGQGGTVEQFFGPGTRLTVL.